This T cell receptor (beta chain) appears in the sequencing data of a study of cytomegalovirus exposure and HLA in healthy donors. For this clone: The antigen is not known.

Study-level results: The study labeled 180 or so TCR beta chains cytomegalovirus-associated. Under in vitro conditions, a few CMV-associated chains were confirmed as specific for CMV antigens. For most TCR sequences rarity was the rule, although some public TCRs occurred in many donors. Diagnosis of cytomegalovirus status made by the classifier reportedly showed high specificity and sensitivity.

With 4 bases clipped from V and 0 bases from J, the junction kept 13 bases outside the gene matches. This CDR3 comprises 20 residues. Germline-derived CDR1 and CDR2 are MRHNA and SNTAGT. Produced via immunoSEQ multiplex PCR; TCRdb's table is partial and in-frame only. The sample contains approximately 44,000 clones, around 90% of which appear only once. The gene calls are TRBV6-4 and TRBJ2-1; 12 positions match TRBD2. This clonotype was obtained from a woman in her twenties or thirties in good health and CMV-seronegative. The specimen was PBMCs. In nucleotides, the CDR3 is TGTGCCAGCAGTGGGGCACTAGCGGGAGGCATTCTATTCTCCTACAATGAGCAGTTCTTC. Translating gives CASSGALAGGILFSYNEQFF.